This T cell receptor (beta chain) was identified during a study of shared clonotypes between healthy human individuals. As for the study in general: A few men and a couple of women, aged 18 to 49, were donors.

The germline gives CDR1 SGHTS, CDR2 YDEGEE. Trimming left V 5 bases short and J 4 bases short, with 18 bases between. This CDR3 is 15 amino acids long. The protocol was immunoSEQ multiplex PCR, while the TCRdb copy is restricted to in-frame clones and leaves out a portion. Altogether 450,000 to 500,000 clones are present, about 84% being singletons, with the ten largest covering more than 9.5%. The TCR sequence derives from a woman aged 40 to 50 in good health. Some clones in this sample may be carry-over from other donors' samples. Sequenced input: PBMCs. The chain combines TRBV5-8 with TRBJ1-2; D remains unclear. In nucleotides, the CDR3 is TGTGCCAGCAGGGCCCGGGGTCAGTGGGCCTATGGCTACACCTTC. Translating it yields CASRARGQWAYGYTF.